This is a list of T cell receptor beta chains from one sample in a study of blood T cell repertoires in COVID-19. Using immunoSEQ multiplex PCR, the repertoire was profiled, and TCRdb retains in-frame clones only, with some absent. This table has about 58,000 clones, roughly 79% appearing once. The specimen was peripheral blood. The receptors originated from a human donor in a cohort sampled during active COVID-19. CDR3s include the opening cysteine and the closing phenylalanine or tryptophan. D genes are given only for firm matches. Clone sizes are given selectively: once, few, many, or a class where the clone is expanded.

few	TRBJ2-7	.	TRBV9	12	TGTGCCAGCAGCCCAGGGTTGGGGGAGCAGTACTTC	CASSPGLGEQYF
.	TRBJ2-3	.	TRBV10-3	14	TGTGCCATCAGTGACGGGTTTTCGGCGGATACGCAGTATTTT	CAISDGFSADTQYF
.	TRBJ2-2	.	TRBV12-3/TRBV12-4	12	TGTGCCAGCACGAGTAACACCGGGGAGCTGTTTTTT	CASTSNTGELFF
.	TRBJ1-2	.	TRBV7-9	17	TGTGCCAGCAGCCACATGGGGGGGGCCACCCCTAACTATGGCTACACCTTC	CASSHMGGATPNYGYTF
few	TRBJ2-7	TRBD2	TRBV7-6	13	TGTGCCAGCAGCTTTGGCGGGGGGAACGAGCAGTACTTC	CASSFGGGNEQYF
.	TRBJ1-1	.	TRBV11-2	15	TGTGCCAGCAGCTTCGCTTCAGGGGTCGGCACTGAAGCTTTCTTT	CASSFASGVGTEAFF
.	TRBJ1-2	.	TRBV25-1	12	TGTGCCAGCAGCCACAATAACTATGGCTACACCTTC	CASSHNNYGYTF
.	TRBJ1-1	.	TRBV7-9	14	TGTGCCAGCAGTATCCAAGGGGGAAGCACTGAAGCTTTCTTT	CASSIQGGSTEAFF
.	TRBJ2-7	TRBD2	TRBV9	15	TGTGCCAGCAGCGTAGAGGTCGGGACTAGTTACGAGCAGTACTTC	CASSVEVGTSYEQYF
once	TRBJ2-7	TRBD2	TRBV7-2	19	TGTGCCAGCAGCCACCCTTCCGGACTAGCGGGGGGGAGCTCCTACGAGCAGTACTTC	CASSHPSGLAGGSSYEQYF
.	TRBJ2-7	TRBD1	TRBV19	14	TGTGCCAGTAGCCCGGACAGGAATTCCTACGAGCAGTACTTC	CASSPDRNSYEQYF
.	TRBJ2-2	TRBD2	TRBV6-6	16	TGTGCCAGCAGTCAAACTAGCGGGAGTAGGGCCGGGGAGCTGTTTTTT	CASSQTSGSRAGELFF
.	TRBJ2-5	TRBD1	TRBV27	15	TGTGCCAGCAGTTTACTCCAGGGGGTGAGAGAGACCCAGTACTTC	CASSLLQGVRETQYF
.	TRBJ1-3	TRBD1	TRBV2	15	TGTGCCAGCACCAAACAGGGGGCGCTTGGAAACACCATATATTTT	CASTKQGALGNTIYF
.	TRBJ1-1	.	TRBV6-5	13	TGTGCCAGCAGGAAACAGAAAAACACTGAAGCTTTCTTT	CASRKQKNTEAFF
few	TRBJ1-5	TRBD1	TRBV7-2	15	TGTGCCAGCAGCTTGGGGGACAGTCAGAATCAGCCCCAGCATTTT	CASSLGDSQNQPQHF
few	TRBJ2-7	.	TRBV3-1/TRBV3-2	14	TGTGCCAGCAGGCACAGGGTTAGCTCCTACGAGCAGTACTTC	CASRHRVSSYEQYF
.	TRBJ1-1	TRBD1	TRBV5-1	15	TGCGCCAGCAGTCTTACCGGGACAGGGTACACTGAAGCTTTCTTT	CASSLTGTGYTEAFF
.	TRBJ2-7	.	TRBV10-1	13	TGCGCCAGCAGATCCCTCAAACACTACGAGCAGTACTTC	CASRSLKHYEQYF
few	TRBJ2-7	.	TRBV27	16	TGTGCCAGCAGTTTAGGTTGGGGGGTCGACTCCTACGAGCAGTACTTC	CASSLGWGVDSYEQYF
.	TRBJ2-7	TRBD1	TRBV7-9	16	TGTGCCAGCAGCTTAAGCATCGGGACAGCCCTCTACGAGCAGTACTTC	CASSLSIGTALYEQYF
few	TRBJ1-2	.	TRBV10-3	13	TGTGCCATCAGTGAGTCGGGGAGTGGGGGCTACACCTTC	CAISESGSGGYTF
.	TRBJ1-2	.	TRBV19	13	TGTGCCAGTAGTATACCAGGGGATTATGGCTACACCTTC	CASSIPGDYGYTF
few	TRBJ2-7	.	TRBV6-5	13	TGTGCCAGCAGCTACTCGGACAGCTACGAGCAGTACTTC	CASSYSDSYEQYF
.	TRBJ1-2	.	TRBV15	13	TGTGCCACCAGCAGAGCCGGGGGGTATGGCTACACCTTC	CATSRAGGYGYTF
.	TRBJ1-1	TRBD1	TRBV15	14	TGTGCCACCAGCAGTCGGGACAGAAACACTGAAGCTTTCTTT	CATSSRDRNTEAFF
.	TRBJ2-7	.	TRBV14	13	TGTGCCAGCAGCCAAGATCTTTACCGAGCTCCCGAATTC	CASSQDLYRAPEF
.	TRBJ2-7	.	TRBV4-2	14	TGTGCCAGCAGCCAAGGCACAGGAGATAGGGAGCAGTACTTC	CASSQGTGDREQYF
once	TRBJ1-2	TRBD1	TRBV7-2	15	TGTGCCAGCAGCCTATCAGGGACAGGGTTATATGGCTACACCTTC	CASSLSGTGLYGYTF
.	TRBJ2-7	TRBD2	TRBV6-6	12	TGTGCCAGCAGTAGGACTAGCGGGAGTCAATACTTC	CASSRTSGSQYF
.	TRBJ1-5	.	TRBV11-2	14	TGTGCCAGCAGCCCCTCGCGGGGTAATCAGCCCCAGCATTTT	CASSPSRGNQPQHF
once	TRBJ2-7	TRBD1	TRBV28	14	TGTGCCAGCGCCCTGGGCGGGACAGGGACAGTGCAGTACTTC	CASALGGTGTVQYF